This T cell receptor beta chain stems from a study of long-term antiretroviral therapy in people with HIV. Study-wide results and limits: In the period from about 2004 to 2017, blood was collected, possibly under older ART regimens. All time points showed a repertoire dominated by clones expanded before ART.

This clone was counted once. Its antigen remains unidentified. The CDR3 is made up of 17 amino acids. V dropped 1 base and J dropped 4; count of bases not matched to a gene: 10. Germline values: CDR1 PRHDT, CDR2 FYEKMQ (reference sequence). Version v3.0 of the immunoSEQ assay ran at survey level. Some clones are missing from TCRdb's copy, which holds only in-frame ones; the method was immunoSEQ multiplex PCR. The table has about 28,000 clones, more than 90% seen once. The sequence was obtained from a man under 40 with HIV. The chain recombines TRBV13 with TRBJ2-3; 8 bases line up with TRBD2. Sequences were derived from unsorted PBMCs, sampled 6 to 6.5 years after starting antiretroviral therapy. CDR3 sequence: CASSLAGGLLIADTQYF. CDR3 coding DNA: TGTGCCAGCAGCTTAGCGGGGGGGCTTTTGATCGCAGATACGCAGTATTTT.